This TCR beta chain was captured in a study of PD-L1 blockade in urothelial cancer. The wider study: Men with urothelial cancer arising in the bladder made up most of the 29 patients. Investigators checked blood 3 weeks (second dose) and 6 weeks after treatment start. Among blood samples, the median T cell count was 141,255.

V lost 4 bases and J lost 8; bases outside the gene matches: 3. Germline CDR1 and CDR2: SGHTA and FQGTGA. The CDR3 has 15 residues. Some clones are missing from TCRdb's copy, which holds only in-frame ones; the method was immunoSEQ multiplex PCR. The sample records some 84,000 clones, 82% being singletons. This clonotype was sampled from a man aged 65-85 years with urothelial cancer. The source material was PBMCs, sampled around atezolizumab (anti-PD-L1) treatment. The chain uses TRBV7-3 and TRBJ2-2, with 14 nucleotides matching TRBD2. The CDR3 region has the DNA TGTGCCAGCAGCTCCGGACTAGCGGGAGGTGGGGAGCTGTTTTTT. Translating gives CASSSGLAGGGELFF. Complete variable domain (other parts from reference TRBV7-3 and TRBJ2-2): GAGVSQTPSNKVTEKGKYVELRCDPISGHTALYWYRQSLGQGPEFLIYFQGTGAADDSGLPNDRFFAVRPEGSVSTLKIQRTERGDSAVYLCASSSGLAGGGELFFGEGSRLTVL.